The 3 T cell receptor beta chains presented below share a single source sample, sequenced in a study of shared T cell receptors in the human thymus. Some clones are missing from TCRdb's copy, which holds only in-frame ones; the method was immunoSEQ multiplex PCR. The sample lists some 720,000 clones; around 89% were seen once. This sample was shared with a second study, whose subject was human thymus T cells.

Sequencing was done on a sample of thymocytes. The receptors originated from a boy under two years old with a congenital heart defect.

The chain employs TRBV7-2 and TRBJ2-2, with 12 bases lining up with TRBD2. The CDR3 has 18 residues. Trimming took 5 bases from V and 3 from J; bases not matched to a gene: 10. The germline CDR1 and CDR2 sequences are SGHTA and FQGNSA. The CDR3 protein is CASSPRRLAGGYTGELFF. CDR3 in DNA: TGTGCCAGCAGCCCACGGCGGCTAGCGGGAGGGTACACCGGGGAGCTGTTTTTT.

V gene TRBV7-6 combines with J gene TRBJ2-5, with D possibly being TRBD1 (5 bases). The CDR3 contains 14 residues. V lost 3 bases and J 1 base, leaving 9 bases between the germline ends. Germline V gene lookup returns CDR1 SGHVS and CDR2 FNYEAQ. As DNA, the CDR3 is TGTGCCAGCAGCTTCACAGGTGCCCAAGAGACCCAGTACTTC. Protein product: CASSFTGAQETQYF. The variable domain in full, with the rest retrieved from reference TRBV7-6 and TRBJ2-5, is GAGVSQSPRYKVTKRGQDVALRCDPISGHVSLYWYRQALGQGPEFLTYFNYEAQQDKSGLPNDRFSAERPEGSISTLTIQRTEQRDSAMYRCASSFTGAQETQYFGPGTRLLVL.

The J gene is TRBJ2-6, the V gene TRBV9; no firm D call. Per germline, CDR1 SGDLS and CDR2 YYNGEE. V lost 4 bases to trimming and J lost 2 bases, with 10 bases between them. CDR3 size: 15 residues. The CDR3 bases are TGTGCCAGCAGCTCCCGGGTAGCTGGGGCCAACGTCCTGACTTTC. Translation: CASSSRVAGANVLTF.